Listed below are T cell receptor beta chains from one sample, sequenced in a study of blood T cell repertoires in COVID-19. Libraries were prepared by immunoSEQ multiplex PCR; TCRdb keeps only in-frame clonotypes and omits some of them. The sample shows 300,000 to 400,000 clones, around 90% of them seen only once. Sequencing used PBMCs or T cells enriched from blood (not recorded which). The receptors stem from a man between 60 and 75 years old who had recovered from COVID-19. Each CDR3 is given with its conserved first and last residue. D genes are given only for firm matches. The size entry is marked missing in some rows and otherwise reads once, few, many or a size class.

V	size	D	J	DNA	CDR3
TRBV23-1	.	.	TRBJ2-5	TGCGCCAGCAGTCCGACAGATCAAGAGACCCAGTACTTC	CASSPTDQETQYF
TRBV7-9	.	.	TRBJ2-1	TGTGCCAGCAGCTTCATCTCCTACAATGAGCAGTTCTTC	CASSFISYNEQFF
TRBV19	.	.	TRBJ2-2	TGTGCCGCTAGCACTAGTGGCGGATACACCGGGGAGCTGTTTTTT	CAASTSGGYTGELFF
TRBV19	.	TRBD2	TRBJ2-5	TGTGCCAGTAGGTCTAGCGGGGGGGAGACCCAGTACTTC	CASRSSGGETQYF
TRBV9	.	TRBD2	TRBJ2-3	TGTGCCAGCAGCGTTGGACTAGCGCTACGGACAGATACGCAGTATTTT	CASSVGLALRTDTQYF
TRBV27	.	.	TRBJ1-1	TGTGCCAGCAGCCGAAGACTAGGGGCGGGGAACACTGAAGCTTTCTTT	CASSRRLGAGNTEAFF
TRBV11-2	.	.	TRBJ2-5	TGTGCCAGCAGCCCCCGGGTGTTCCTCCAAGAGACCCAGTACTTC	CASSPRVFLQETQYF
TRBV13	once	TRBD2	TRBJ2-3	TGTGCCAGCAGCCAAACTAGCGGGGGGGCAGATACGCAGTATTTT	CASSQTSGGADTQYF
TRBV9	.	.	TRBJ2-3	TGTGCCAGCAGCGTTAGCGAATTCACAGATACGCAGTATTTT	CASSVSEFTDTQYF
TRBV29-1	.	TRBD1	TRBJ1-5	TGCAGCGTAGGGGACAGGGGGCTGGGTCAGCCCCAGCATTTT	CSVGDRGLGQPQHF
TRBV6-2/TRBV6-3	.	.	TRBJ1-3	TGTGCCAGCAGTTTGGCCCGATCGGGAAACACCATATATTTT	CASSLARSGNTIYF
TRBV29-1	.	TRBD2	TRBJ2-3	TGCAGCGTTGGGCCGGGACTAGTCTCAGATACGCAGTATTTT	CSVGPGLVSDTQYF
TRBV12-3/TRBV12-4	.	.	TRBJ2-1	TGTGCCAGCAGTTTTGGCGGCTACAATGAGCAGTTCTTC	CASSFGGYNEQFF
TRBV19	.	TRBD2	TRBJ2-3	TGTGCCAGTGCCCGAGCGGGGGCAAGCACAGATACGCAGTATTTT	CASARAGASTDTQYF
TRBV6-5	.	.	TRBJ1-1	TGTGCCAGCAGTTACGGGGGAGGGGGCACTGAAGCTTTCTTT	CASSYGGGGTEAFF
TRBV7-2	.	.	TRBJ2-7	TGTGCCAGCAGCACACCACGCTTCTACAGCTCCTACGAGCAGTACTTC	CASSTPRFYSSYEQYF
TRBV5-5	.	TRBD2	TRBJ2-3	TGTGCCAGCAGCTCCCCCGGGGGGTTTAATACGCAGTATTTT	CASSSPGGFNTQYF
TRBV29-1	.	TRBD2	TRBJ2-3	TGCAGCGTAAAGACTAGCGGGAGTACAGATACGCAGTATTTT	CSVKTSGSTDTQYF
TRBV25-1	once	.	TRBJ2-7	TGTGCCAGCAGTCAGACAGAAACCTACGAGCAGTACTTC	CASSQTETYEQYF
TRBV30	.	TRBD2	TRBJ2-5	TGTGCCTGGAGTGTATCTAGCGGACAAGAGACCCAGTACTTC	CAWSVSSGQETQYF
TRBV10-3	.	TRBD1	TRBJ1-3	TGTGCCATCAGCCCCGGACAGGACTCTGGAAACACCATATATTTT	CAISPGQDSGNTIYF
TRBV5-6	.	.	TRBJ1-2	TGTGCCAGCACCTCGCGGGGGTATGGCTACACCTTC	CASTSRGYGYTF
TRBV7-3	.	.	TRBJ1-1	TGTGCCAGCAGCGAGACAGGAGAGAACACTGAAGCTTTCTTT	CASSETGENTEAFF
TRBV9	.	.	TRBJ2-7	TGTGCCAGCAGCGTAGACCCATCACAGGGTTCGGAGCAGTACTTC	CASSVDPSQGSEQYF
TRBV6-2/TRBV6-3	.	TRBD2	TRBJ2-2	TGTGCCAGCAGTTACTGGCTAGCGGGAGAGTTAGGGGTATCCGGGGAGCTGTTTTTT	CASSYWLAGELGVSGELFF
TRBV5-1	.	TRBD2	TRBJ2-5	TGCGCCAGCTGCCAAGGAGCTAGCGGGAGGGGAGAGACCCAGTACTTC	CASCQGASGRGETQYF
TRBV9	.	.	TRBJ2-3	TGTGCCAGCAGCCCTGGGGCTAGGGAAGCCACAGATACGCAGTATTTT	CASSPGAREATDTQYF
TRBV6-5	.	TRBD1	TRBJ1-5	TGTGCCAGCAGTAGGGGGCACGGCAATCAGCCCCAGCATTTT	CASSRGHGNQPQHF
TRBV7-3	.	TRBD2	TRBJ2-7	TGTGCCAGCAGCCCGGGGGGGGCCCCCTACGAGCAGTACTTC	CASSPGGAPYEQYF
TRBV5-1	.	TRBD2	TRBJ2-7	TGCGCCAGCAATTCGGGGGGCTCCTACGAGCAGTACTTC	CASNSGGSYEQYF
TRBV9	once	TRBD2	TRBJ2-2	TGTGCCAGCAGCGTAGCGGGCGGGCTAGCGGTCCCCGGGGAGCTGTTTTTT	CASSVAGGLAVPGELFF
TRBV19	.	.	TRBJ1-1	TGTGCCAGTACAGGGCCATACACTGAAGCTTTCTTT	CASTGPYTEAFF
TRBV19	.	.	TRBJ2-3	TGTGCCAGTAGTCCACTGGGGAGAGTGGATACGCAGTATTTT	CASSPLGRVDTQYF
TRBV19	.	TRBD1	TRBJ2-5	TGTGCCAGTAGCGGTAAATGGACAGGCGGCTCGGAGACCCAGTACTTC	CASSGKWTGGSETQYF
TRBV28	.	.	TRBJ1-2	TGTGCCAGCAGTCTTGGCGGCCAGAACTATGGCTACACCTTC	CASSLGGQNYGYTF
TRBV29-1	.	.	TRBJ1-1	TGCAGCGGGACAGTGAACACTGAAGCTTTCTTT	CSGTVNTEAFF
TRBV6-6	few	TRBD2	TRBJ2-1	TGTGCCAGCAGTTACTCGGCGGGAGGGCCCTACAATGAGCAGTTCTTC	CASSYSAGGPYNEQFF
TRBV5-4	.	TRBD2	TRBJ2-1	TGTGCCAGCAGAAAAGGACTAGCGGGAGGGTCGGGCCATGAGCAGTTCTTC	CASRKGLAGGSGHEQFF
TRBV15	.	.	TRBJ1-3	TGTGCCACCAGCAGAGCCGTGGCGACTTCTGGAAACACCATATATTTT	CATSRAVATSGNTIYF
TRBV14	.	TRBD1	TRBJ2-7	TGTGCCAGCAGCGCACCGGGACAGTATCCCTACGAGCAGTACTTC	CASSAPGQYPYEQYF
TRBV6-5	.	TRBD2	TRBJ2-7	TGTGCCAGCACGCCTCCCGGCGGGGGTAAATACGAGCAGTACTTC	CASTPPGGGKYEQYF
TRBV24-1	once	TRBD2	TRBJ2-1	TGTGCCACCAGTGAGGGGCGGGGGGGCCTCAATGAGCAGTTCTTC	CATSEGRGGLNEQFF
TRBV6-6	.	.	TRBJ2-2	TGTGCCAGCAGCGCGCGGCCGAACACCGGGGAGCTGTTTTTT	CASSARPNTGELFF
TRBV5-1	.	TRBD2	TRBJ2-5	TGCGCCAGCAGCCTAAGACTAGCGGGCGCAGAGACCCAGTACTTC	CASSLRLAGAETQYF
TRBV7-9	.	TRBD2	TRBJ2-1	TGTGCCAGCAGCGCTAGCGGGAGGGCCGGGAATGAGCAGTTCTTC	CASSASGRAGNEQFF
TRBV10-3	.	TRBD1	TRBJ1-2	TGTGCCATCAGTACACCGGGACAGGGGGGGCCTAACTATGGCTACACCTTC	CAISTPGQGGPNYGYTF
TRBV5-5	.	TRBD1	TRBJ1-5	TGTGCCAGCAGCCCGGGACAGGGGGCAAATCAGCCCCAGCATTTT	CASSPGQGANQPQHF
TRBV12-5	.	.	TRBJ1-1	TGTGCTAGTGGTACTCGCGGTCTGGCTGAAGCTTTCTTT	CASGTRGLAEAFF